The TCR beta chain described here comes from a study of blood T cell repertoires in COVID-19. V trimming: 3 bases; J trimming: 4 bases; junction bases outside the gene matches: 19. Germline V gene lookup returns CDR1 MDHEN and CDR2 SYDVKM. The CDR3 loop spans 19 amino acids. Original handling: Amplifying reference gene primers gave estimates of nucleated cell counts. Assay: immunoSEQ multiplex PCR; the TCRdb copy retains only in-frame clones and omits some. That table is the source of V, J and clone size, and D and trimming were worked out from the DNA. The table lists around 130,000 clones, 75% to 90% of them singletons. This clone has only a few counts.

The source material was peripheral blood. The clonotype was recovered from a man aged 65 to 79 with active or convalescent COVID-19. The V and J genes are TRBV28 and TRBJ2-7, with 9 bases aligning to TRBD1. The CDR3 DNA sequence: TGTGCCAGCAGTTTCCGGGACAGGGCTGCTGGCGGGGATGGGTACGAGCAGTACTTC. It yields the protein CASSFRDRAAGGDGYEQYF.